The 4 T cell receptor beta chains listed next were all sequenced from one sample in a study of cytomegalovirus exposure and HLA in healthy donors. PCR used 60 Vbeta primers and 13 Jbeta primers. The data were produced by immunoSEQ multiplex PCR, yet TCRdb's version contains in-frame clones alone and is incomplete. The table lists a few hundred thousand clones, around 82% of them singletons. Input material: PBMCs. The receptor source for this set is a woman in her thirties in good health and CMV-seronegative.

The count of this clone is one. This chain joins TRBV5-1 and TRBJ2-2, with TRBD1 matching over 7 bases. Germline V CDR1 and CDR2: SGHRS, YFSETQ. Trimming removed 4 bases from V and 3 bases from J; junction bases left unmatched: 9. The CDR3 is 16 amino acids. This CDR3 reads CASSEDGTEYTGELFF. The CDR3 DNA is TGCGCCAGCAGCGAGGACGGGACAGAATACACCGGGGAGCTGTTTTTT.

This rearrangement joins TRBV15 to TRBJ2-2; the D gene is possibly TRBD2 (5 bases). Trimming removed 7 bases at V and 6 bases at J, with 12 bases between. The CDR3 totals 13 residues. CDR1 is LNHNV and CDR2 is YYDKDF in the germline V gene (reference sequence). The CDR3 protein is CATTQISAGELFF. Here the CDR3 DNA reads TGTGCCACCACCCAGATTAGCGCCGGGGAGCTGTTTTTT. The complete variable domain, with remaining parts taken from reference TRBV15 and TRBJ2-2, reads DAMVIQNPRYQVTQFGKPVTLSCSQTLNHNVMYWYQQKSSQAPKLLFHYYDKDFNNEADTPDNFQSRRPNTSFCFLDIRSPGLGDTAMYLCATTQISAGELFFGEGSRLTVL.

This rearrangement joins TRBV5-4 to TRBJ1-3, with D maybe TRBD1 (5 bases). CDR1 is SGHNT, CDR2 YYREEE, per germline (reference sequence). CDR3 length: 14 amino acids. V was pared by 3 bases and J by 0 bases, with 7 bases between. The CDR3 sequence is CASSSGGSGNTIYF. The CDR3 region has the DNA TGTGCCAGCAGCTCCGGGGGCTCTGGAAACACCATATATTTT.

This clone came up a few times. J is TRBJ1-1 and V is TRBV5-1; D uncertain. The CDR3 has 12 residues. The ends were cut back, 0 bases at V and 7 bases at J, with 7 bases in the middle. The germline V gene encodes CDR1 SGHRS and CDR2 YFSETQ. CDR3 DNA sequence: TGCGCCAGCAGCTTGGGCGTCGATGAAGCTTTCTTT. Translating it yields CASSLGVDEAFF.